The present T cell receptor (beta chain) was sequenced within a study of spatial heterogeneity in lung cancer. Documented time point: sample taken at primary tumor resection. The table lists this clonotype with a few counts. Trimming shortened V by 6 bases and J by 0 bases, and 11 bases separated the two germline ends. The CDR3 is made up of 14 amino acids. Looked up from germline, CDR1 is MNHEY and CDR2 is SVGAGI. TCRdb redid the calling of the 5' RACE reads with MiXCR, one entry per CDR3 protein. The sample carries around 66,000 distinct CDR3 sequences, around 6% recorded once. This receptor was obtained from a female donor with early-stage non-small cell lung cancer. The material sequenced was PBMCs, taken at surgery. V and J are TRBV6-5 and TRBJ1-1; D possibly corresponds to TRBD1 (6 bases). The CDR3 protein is CASRPGQLNTEAFF. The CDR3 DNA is TGTGCCAGCAGGCCCGGACAGTTGAACACTGAAGCTTTCTTT.